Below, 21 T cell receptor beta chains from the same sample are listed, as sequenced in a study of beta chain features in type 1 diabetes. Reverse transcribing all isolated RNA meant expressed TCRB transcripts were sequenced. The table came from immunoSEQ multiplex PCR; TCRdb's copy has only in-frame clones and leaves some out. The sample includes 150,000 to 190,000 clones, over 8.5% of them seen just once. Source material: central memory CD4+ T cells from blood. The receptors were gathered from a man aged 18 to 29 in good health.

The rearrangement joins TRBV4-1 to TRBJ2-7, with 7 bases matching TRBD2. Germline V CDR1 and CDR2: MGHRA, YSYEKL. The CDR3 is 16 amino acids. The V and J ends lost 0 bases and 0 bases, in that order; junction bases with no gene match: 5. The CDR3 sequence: CASSQDQGGSSYEQYF. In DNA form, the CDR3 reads TGCGCCAGCAGCCAAGATCAAGGCGGGAGCTCCTACGAGCAGTACTTC.

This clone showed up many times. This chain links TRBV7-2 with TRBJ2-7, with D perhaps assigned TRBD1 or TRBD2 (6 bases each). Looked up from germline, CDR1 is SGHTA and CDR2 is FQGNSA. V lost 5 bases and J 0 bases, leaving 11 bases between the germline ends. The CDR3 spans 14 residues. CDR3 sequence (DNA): TGTGCCAGCAGCCCCGGGGGCACCTCCTACGAGCAGTACTTC. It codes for CASSPGGTSYEQYF.

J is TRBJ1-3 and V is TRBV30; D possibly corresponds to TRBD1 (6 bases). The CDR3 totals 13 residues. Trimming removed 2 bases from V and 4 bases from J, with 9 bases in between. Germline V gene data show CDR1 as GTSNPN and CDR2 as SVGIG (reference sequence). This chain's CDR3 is CAWSPGAGNTIYF. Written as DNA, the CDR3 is TGTGCCTGGAGTCCAGGGGCCGGAAACACCATATATTTT. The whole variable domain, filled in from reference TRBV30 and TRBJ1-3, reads SQTIHQWPATLVQPVGSPLSLECTVEGTSNPNLYWYRQAAGRGLQLLFYSVGIGQISSEVPQNLSASRPQDRQFILSSKKLLLSDSGFYLCAWSPGAGNTIYFGEGSWLTVV.

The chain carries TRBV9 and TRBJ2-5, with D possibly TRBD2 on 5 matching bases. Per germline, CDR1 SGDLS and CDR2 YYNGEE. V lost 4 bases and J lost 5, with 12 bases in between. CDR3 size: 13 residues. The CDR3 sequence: CASSSGTGETQYF. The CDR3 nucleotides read TGTGCCAGCAGCTCGGGAACGGGGGAGACCCAGTACTTC.

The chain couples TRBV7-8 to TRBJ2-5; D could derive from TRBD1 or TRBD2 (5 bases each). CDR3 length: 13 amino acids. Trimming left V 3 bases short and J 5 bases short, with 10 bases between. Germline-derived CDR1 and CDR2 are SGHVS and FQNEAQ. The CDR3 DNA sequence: TGTGCCAGCAGCTTGGGGGTCCCCGAGACCCAGTACTTC. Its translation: CASSLGVPETQYF. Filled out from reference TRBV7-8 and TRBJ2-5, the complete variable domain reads GAGVSQSPRYKVAKRGQDVALRCDPISGHVSLFWYQQALGQGPEFLTYFQNEAQLDKSGLPSDRFFAERPEGSVSTLKIQRTQQEDSAVYLCASSLGVPETQYFGPGTRLLVL.

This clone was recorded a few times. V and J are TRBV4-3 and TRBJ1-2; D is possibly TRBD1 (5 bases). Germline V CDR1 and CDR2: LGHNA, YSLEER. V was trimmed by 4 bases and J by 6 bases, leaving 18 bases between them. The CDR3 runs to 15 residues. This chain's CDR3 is CASSPGQGRSHGYTF. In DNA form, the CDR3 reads TGCGCCAGCAGCCCCGGTCAGGGCAGGAGTCATGGCTACACCTTC.

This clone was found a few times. CDR3 region: CASSAGGPGWGIQYF. The DNA for the CDR3 is TGTGCCAGCAGCGCAGGAGGTCCAGGGTGGGGCATTCAGTACTTC. The genes are TRBV9 and TRBJ2-4; D possibly matches TRBD1 or TRBD2 (5 bases each). This CDR3 has 15 amino acids. Trimming took 3 bases from V and 9 from J, leaving 19 bases between them. CDR1 is SGDLS, CDR2 YYNGEE, per germline.

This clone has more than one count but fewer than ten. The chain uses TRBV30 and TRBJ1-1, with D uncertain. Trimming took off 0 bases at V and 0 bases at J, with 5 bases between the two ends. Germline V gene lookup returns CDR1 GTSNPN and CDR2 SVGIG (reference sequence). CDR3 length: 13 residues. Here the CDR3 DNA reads TGTGCCTGGAGTGTTGCCATGAACACTGAAGCTTTCTTT. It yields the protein CAWSVAMNTEAFF.

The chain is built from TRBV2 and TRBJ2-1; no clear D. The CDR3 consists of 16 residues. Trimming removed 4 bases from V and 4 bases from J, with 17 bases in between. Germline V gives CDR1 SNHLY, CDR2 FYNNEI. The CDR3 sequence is CASSAQGPRLYNEQFF. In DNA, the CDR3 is TGTGCCAGCAGTGCTCAAGGACCGCGATTGTACAATGAGCAGTTCTTC.

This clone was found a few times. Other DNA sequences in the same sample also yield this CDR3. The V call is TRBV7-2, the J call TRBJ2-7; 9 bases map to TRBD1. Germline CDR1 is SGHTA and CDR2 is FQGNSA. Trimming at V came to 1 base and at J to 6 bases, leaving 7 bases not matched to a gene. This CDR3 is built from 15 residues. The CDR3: CASSLEGQGLREQYF. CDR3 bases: TGTGCCAGCAGCTTAGAGGGACAGGGTCTACGCGAGCAGTACTTC. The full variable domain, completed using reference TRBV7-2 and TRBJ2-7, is GAGVSQSPSNKVTEKGKDVELRCDPISGHTALYWYRQSLGQGLEFLIYFQGNSAPDKSGLPSDRFSAERTGGSVSTLTIQRTQQEDSAVYLCASSLEGQGLREQYFGPGTRLTVT.

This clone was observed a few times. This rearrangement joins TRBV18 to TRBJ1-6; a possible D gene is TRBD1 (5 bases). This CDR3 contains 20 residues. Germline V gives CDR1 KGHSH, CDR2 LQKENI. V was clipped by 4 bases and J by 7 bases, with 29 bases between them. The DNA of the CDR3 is TGTGCCAGCTCACTAAAACCACCTGTCGGGCAGGGAGTCGGAAATTCACCCCTCCACTTT. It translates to CASSLKPPVGQGVGNSPLHF.

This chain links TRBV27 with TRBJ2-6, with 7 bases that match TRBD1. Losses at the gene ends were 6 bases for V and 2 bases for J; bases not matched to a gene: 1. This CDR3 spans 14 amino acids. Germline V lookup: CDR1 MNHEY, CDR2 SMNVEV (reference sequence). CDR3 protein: CASSTGAGANVLTF. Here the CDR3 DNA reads TGTGCCAGCAGCACAGGGGCTGGGGCCAACGTCCTGACTTTC.

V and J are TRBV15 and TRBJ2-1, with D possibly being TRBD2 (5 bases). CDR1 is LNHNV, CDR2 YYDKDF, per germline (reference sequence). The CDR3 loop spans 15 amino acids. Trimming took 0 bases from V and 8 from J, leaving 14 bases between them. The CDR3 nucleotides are TGTGCCACCAGCAGAGAGAATCGGGGTATTGATGAGCAGTTCTTC. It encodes CATSRENRGIDEQFF.

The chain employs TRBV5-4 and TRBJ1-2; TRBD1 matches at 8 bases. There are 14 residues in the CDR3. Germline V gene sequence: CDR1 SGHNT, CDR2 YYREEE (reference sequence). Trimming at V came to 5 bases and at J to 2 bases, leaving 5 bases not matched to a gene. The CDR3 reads CASRPDRGNYGYTF. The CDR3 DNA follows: TGTGCCAGCAGACCCGACAGGGGAAACTATGGCTACACCTTC.

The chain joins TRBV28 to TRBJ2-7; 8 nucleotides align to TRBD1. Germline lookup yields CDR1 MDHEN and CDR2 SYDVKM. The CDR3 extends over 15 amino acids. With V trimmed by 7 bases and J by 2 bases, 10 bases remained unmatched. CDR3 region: CASTSPGQGAYEQYF. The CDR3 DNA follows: TGTGCCAGCACCTCTCCCGGACAGGGCGCCTACGAGCAGTACTTC.

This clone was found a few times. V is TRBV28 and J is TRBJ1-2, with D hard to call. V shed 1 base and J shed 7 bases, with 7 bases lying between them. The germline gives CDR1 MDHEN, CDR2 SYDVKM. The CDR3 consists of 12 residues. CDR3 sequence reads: CASSLSGIGYTF. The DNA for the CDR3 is TGTGCCAGCAGTTTATCAGGAATTGGCTACACCTTC.

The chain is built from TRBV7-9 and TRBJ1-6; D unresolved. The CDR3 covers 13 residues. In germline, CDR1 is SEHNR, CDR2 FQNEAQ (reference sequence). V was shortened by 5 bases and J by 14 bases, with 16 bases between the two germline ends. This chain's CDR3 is CASSAPGVLALHF. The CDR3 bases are TGTGCCAGCAGCGCGCCAGGAGTGTTAGCCCTCCACTTT.

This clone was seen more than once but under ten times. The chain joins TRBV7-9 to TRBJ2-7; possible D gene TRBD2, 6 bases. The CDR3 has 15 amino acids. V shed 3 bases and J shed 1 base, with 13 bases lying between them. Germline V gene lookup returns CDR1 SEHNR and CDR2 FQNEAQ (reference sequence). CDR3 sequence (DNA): TGTGCCAGCAGCTTCGGCGGGACGCCTTCCTACGAGCAGTACTTC. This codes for CASSFGGTPSYEQYF.

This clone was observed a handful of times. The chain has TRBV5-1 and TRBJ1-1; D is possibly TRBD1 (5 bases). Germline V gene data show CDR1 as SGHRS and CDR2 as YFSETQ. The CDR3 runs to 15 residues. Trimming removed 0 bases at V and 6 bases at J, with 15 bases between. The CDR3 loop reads CASSLAAGGTAEAFF. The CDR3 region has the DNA TGCGCCAGCAGCTTGGCCGCGGGCGGGACCGCTGAAGCTTTCTTT.

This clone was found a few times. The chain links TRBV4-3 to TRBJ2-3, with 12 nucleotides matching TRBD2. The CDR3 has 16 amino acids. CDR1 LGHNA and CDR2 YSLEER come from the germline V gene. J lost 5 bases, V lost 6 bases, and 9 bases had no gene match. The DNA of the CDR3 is TGCGCCAGCAGTCCCGGACTAGCGGGATTTGGAGATACGCAGTATTTT. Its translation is CASSPGLAGFGDTQYF.

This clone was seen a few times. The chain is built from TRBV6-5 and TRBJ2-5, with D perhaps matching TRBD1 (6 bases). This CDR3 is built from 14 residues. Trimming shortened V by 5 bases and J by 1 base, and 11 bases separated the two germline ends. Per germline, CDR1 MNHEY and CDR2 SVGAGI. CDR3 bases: TGTGCCAGCAGTCTCGACAGGAGCCAAGAGACCCAGTACTTC. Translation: CASSLDRSQETQYF.